This passage covers 24 T cell receptor beta chains from one sample sequenced in a study of T cell responses to AZD1222 COVID-19 vaccine. The assay was immunoSEQ multiplex PCR, and TCRdb's table has in-frame clones only and misses some. This sample has about 98,000 clones, with about four fifths found just once. The sample was peripheral blood, taken on day 0 of AZD1222 vaccination. The receptors were gathered from an adult in good health.

This sequence joins TRBV7-2 and TRBJ1-5; D remains ambiguous. CDR3 size: 14 residues. The germline gives CDR1 SGHTA, CDR2 FQGNSA. Trimming stripped 4 bases from V and 4 bases from J, with 11 bases between. This CDR3 reads CASSSLGLNQPQHF. In nucleotides, the CDR3 is TGTGCCAGCAGCTCTCTTGGATTGAATCAGCCCCAGCATTTT.

V gene TRBV4-2 combines with J gene TRBJ1-2; D is unclear. The CDR3 extends over 13 amino acids. The germline V and J ends were trimmed by 0 bases and 8 bases, with 10 bases remaining between them. Per the germline V gene, CDR1 is LGHNA and CDR2 is YNFKEQ. CDR3 residues: CASSQDSARGYTF. In DNA form, the CDR3 reads TGTGCCAGCAGCCAAGACTCGGCACGCGGCTACACCTTC.

V is TRBV12-5 and J is TRBJ2-2; 9 nucleotides line up with TRBD2. Germline values: CDR1 LGHNT, CDR2 FRNRAP. The CDR3 length is 14 residues. J was trimmed by 6 bases and V by 4 bases; bases with no gene match: 3. The CDR3 is CASGSAGGAGELFF. Here the CDR3 DNA reads TGTGCTAGTGGTTCCGCGGGGGGGGCCGGGGAGCTGTTTTTT.

The rearrangement uses TRBV3-1 (or the pseudogene TRBV3-2) and TRBJ1-5; TRBD1 might be the D (5 bases). The V gene's germline CDR1 is LGHDT and CDR2 YNNKEL (reference sequence). Trimming took 1 base from V and 2 from J, leaving 9 bases between them. The CDR3 sequence is 15 residues long. The CDR3 DNA is TGTGCCAGCAGCCAAGGGGGGGGTGGCAATCAGCCCCAGCATTTT. Its protein is CASSQGGGGNQPQHF.

The chain combines TRBV18 with TRBJ1-5; D not resolved. V was shortened by 3 bases and J by 5 bases, with 8 bases between the two germline ends. The V gene's germline CDR1 is KGHSH and CDR2 LQKENI. The CDR3 length is 13 residues. The CDR3 DNA reads as TGTGCCAGCTCACCCCGAGGAGATCAGCCCCAGCATTTT. Its translation is CASSPRGDQPQHF.

Written as DNA, the CDR3 is TGTGCCAGCTCACCCTCTCCCGGCGCGAGGGATGGCTACACCTTC. Residues: CASSPSPGARDGYTF. This chain connects TRBV18 to TRBJ1-2; D remains unclear. CDR1 is KGHSH and CDR2 is LQKENI in the germline V gene. Trimming left V 3 bases short and J 6 bases short, with 17 bases between. The CDR3 runs to 15 residues.

This clone appeared a single time. The gene calls are TRBV27 and TRBJ2-1; possible D gene TRBD2, 6 bases. Trimming shortened V by 5 bases and J by 12 bases, and 14 bases separated the two germline ends. Germline V gene lookup returns CDR1 MNHEY and CDR2 SMNVEV (reference sequence). This CDR3 has 12 amino acids. The chain's CDR3 is CASSLGRGRQFF. CDR3 nucleotides: TGTGCCAGCAGTCTGGGGCGGGGAAGGCAGTTCTTC.

This clone has just one count. This sequence joins TRBV6-4 and TRBJ1-2; D unclear. The CDR3 has 14 residues. V lost 2 bases, J lost 7 bases, and 14 bases lay in between. The germline V gene has CDR1 MRHNA and CDR2 SNTAGT. The CDR3 loop is CASSDTDSSPGYTF. The CDR3, as DNA: TGTGCCAGCAGTGACACAGACTCCTCCCCTGGCTACACCTTC.

The chain uses TRBV27 and TRBJ2-3; D is possibly TRBD1 (6 bases). The CDR3 loop spans 15 amino acids. CDR1 is MNHEY and CDR2 is SMNVEV in the germline V gene (reference sequence). V was pared by 5 bases and J by 4 bases, with 16 bases between. The CDR3: CASSPGRGRPDTQYF. The CDR3 DNA reads TGTGCCAGCAGTCCGGGCAGGGGCCGGCCAGATACGCAGTATTTT.

The chain couples TRBV4-1 to TRBJ1-5; 8 bases agree with TRBD1. V lost 5 bases and J lost 5; bases outside the gene matches: 11. The CDR3 totals 16 residues. The germline gives CDR1 MGHRA, CDR2 YSYEKL. The CDR3 here is CASSIPGQGRDQPQHF. CDR3 in DNA: TGCGCCAGCAGCATACCCGGACAGGGCAGAGATCAGCCCCAGCATTTT.

The rearrangement joins TRBV5-1 to TRBJ1-4, with TRBD1 as a possible D gene (5 bases). The CDR3 sequence is 15 residues long. V lost 4 bases, J lost 7 bases, and 17 bases lay in between. Per germline, CDR1 SGHRS and CDR2 YFSETQ. This CDR3 reads CASSQQGAAGEKLFF. In DNA, the CDR3 is TGCGCCAGCAGCCAACAAGGGGCGGCCGGTGAAAAACTGTTTTTT.

The V gene is TRBV28, the J gene TRBJ1-2, with 8 bases identical to TRBD1. The trim removed 7 bases at V and 3 bases at J, leaving 10 bases unmatched. Germline V CDR1 and CDR2: MDHEN, SYDVKM. This CDR3 is 15 amino acids long. The CDR3 loop is CASNTRDRKHYGYTF. CDR3 nucleotides: TGTGCCAGCAACACCCGGGACAGGAAACACTATGGCTACACCTTC.

This chain connects TRBV19 to TRBJ1-6, with D unresolved. This CDR3 is built from 15 residues. V was clipped by 10 bases and J by 0 bases, with 13 bases between them. The germline gives CDR1 LNHDA, CDR2 SQIVND (reference sequence). The DNA of the CDR3 is TGTGCCACGTCAGTGATGAGCTCCTATAATTCACCCCTCCACTTT. Translating gives CATSVMSSYNSPLHF.

V gene TRBV5-1 combines with J gene TRBJ2-3, with TRBD2 matching over 8 bases. Per the germline V gene, CDR1 is SGHRS and CDR2 is YFSETQ. This CDR3 comprises 18 residues. Unmatched junction bases numbered 9, after V lost 0 bases and J lost 0 bases. This chain's CDR3 is CASSLAVAGGTSTDTQYF. CDR3 nucleotide sequence: TGCGCCAGCAGCTTGGCCGTTGCGGGGGGCACTAGCACAGATACGCAGTATTTT.

The chain couples TRBV7-2 to TRBJ2-1, with D tentatively TRBD2 (7 bases). The CDR3 extends over 14 amino acids. Trimming shortened V by 5 bases and J by 7 bases, and 15 bases separated the two germline ends. Germline V lookup: CDR1 SGHTA, CDR2 FQGNSA. The CDR3 nucleotides are TGTGCCAGCAGCCGCCTAGGGGGGGAGAATGAGCAGTTCTTC. Translating it yields CASSRLGGENEQFF. Complete variable domain (other parts from reference TRBV7-2 and TRBJ2-1): GAGVSQSPSNKVTEKGKDVELRCDPISGHTALYWYRQSLGQGLEFLIYFQGNSAPDKSGLPSDRFSAERTGGSVSTLTIQRTQQEDSAVYLCASSRLGGENEQFFGPGTRLTVL.

This clone was seen more than once but under ten times. V gene TRBV15 combines with J gene TRBJ2-1; D not resolved. Germline CDR1 and CDR2: LNHNV and YYDKDF (reference sequence). CDR3 length equals 12 residues. V was shortened by 3 bases and J by 7 bases, with 7 bases between the two germline ends. Here the CDR3 reads CATSSHLNEQFF. The CDR3 DNA is TGTGCCACCAGCAGTCACTTGAATGAGCAGTTCTTC.

This clone was recorded a few times. The chain is built from TRBV19 and TRBJ1-3, with D hard to call. V was clipped by 1 base and J by 0 bases, with 7 bases between them. CDR1 LNHDA and CDR2 SQIVND come from the germline V gene (reference sequence). The CDR3 sequence is 15 residues long. CDR3 sequence: CASSIGTYSGNTIYF. The CDR3 DNA reads as TGTGCCAGTAGTATAGGTACCTACTCTGGAAACACCATATATTTT.

Turning to this clone: A junction end diverges from the germline sequence, so it may reflect a read error. The chain uses TRBV5-1 and TRBJ1-1, with TRBD1 identical over 7 bases. The germline V gene has CDR1 SGHRS and CDR2 YFSETQ. CDR3 length equals 15 residues. The CDR3: CASSLNRGLNTGAFF. CDR3 coding DNA: TGCGCCAGCAGCCTAAACAGGGGTCTGAACACTGGAGCTTTCTTT.

V gene TRBV4-2 combines with J gene TRBJ1-6; possible D gene TRBD1, 5 bases. The CDR3 runs to 18 residues. Germline CDR1 is LGHNA and CDR2 is YNFKEQ. V was clipped by 4 bases and J by 7 bases, with 23 bases between them. The CDR3 here is CASSPRRRGLEHNSPLHF. The CDR3 DNA follows: TGTGCCAGCAGCCCCAGGAGGAGGGGTTTGGAACACAATTCACCCCTCCACTTT.

The chain has TRBV4-3 and TRBJ1-2; 9 positions agree with TRBD1. Germline CDR1 LGHNA, CDR2 YSLEER. The junction had 10 bases not matched to a gene; V was cut back by 1 base and J by 7 bases. This CDR3 region has 16 residues. CDR3 DNA: TGCGCCAGCAGCCAAGCGGCGGGACAGGGCGTTTCTGGCTACACCTTC. It translates to CASSQAAGQGVSGYTF.

This chain connects TRBV7-3 to TRBJ2-1; D assignment may be TRBD1 or TRBD2 (6 bases each). V lost 5 bases and J 6 bases, leaving 14 bases between the germline ends. The CDR3 is 14 residues long. Germline V gives CDR1 SGHTA, CDR2 FQGTGA. The CDR3 protein is CASSMTGARNEQFF. CDR3 nucleotides: TGTGCCAGCAGCATGACGGGGGCCCGCAATGAGCAGTTCTTC.

The chain employs TRBV9 and TRBJ1-6; 9 nucleotides align to TRBD1. The germline gives CDR1 SGDLS, CDR2 YYNGEE. V lost 3 bases and J lost 10; bases outside the gene matches: 11. The CDR3 covers 16 residues. The CDR3, as DNA: TGTGCCAGCAGCGCCTCAACAGGGGGCGGGGGCTCACCCCTCCACTTT. Its translation is CASSASTGGGGSPLHF. Looking up the rest from reference TRBV9 and TRBJ1-6 gives the full variable domain: DSGVTQTPKHLITATGQRVTLRCSPRSGDLSVYWYQQSLDQGLQFLIQYYNGEERAKGNILERFSAQQFPDLHSELNLSSLELGDSALYFCASSASTGGGGSPLHFGNGTRLTVT.

The chain couples TRBV11-1 to TRBJ1-3, with 7 nucleotides matching TRBD1. Trimming cost V 5 bases and J 4 bases; bases outside gene matches: 5. The germline gives CDR1 SGHAT, CDR2 FQDESV (reference sequence). The CDR3 runs to 14 residues. The DNA of the CDR3 is TGTGCCAGCAGCCACGGGACAGCAGGAAACACCATATATTTT. It encodes CASSHGTAGNTIYF.

J is TRBJ1-2 and V is TRBV9, with 8 bases identical to TRBD1. CDR3 size: 15 residues. J gave up 4 bases and V 4 bases, and 9 bases lay outside the gene matches. Germline assignment: CDR1 SGDLS and CDR2 YYNGEE. CDR3 amino acids: CASSPDTGGGYGYTF. The CDR3 bases are TGTGCCAGCAGCCCCGACACAGGGGGTGGCTATGGCTACACCTTC.